What follows are 26 T cell receptor beta chains derived from one specimen sequenced in a study of blood T cell repertoires in COVID-19. Repertoires were generated with immunoSEQ multiplex PCR, while TCRdb's copy carries only in-frame clones and drops some. The sample contains about 190,000 clones, under 80% of which appear only once. The specimen sequenced was peripheral blood. Receptors were obtained from a woman aged 50 to 60 with acute or convalescent COVID-19.

V and J are TRBV6-5 and TRBJ1-4; TRBD1 aligns across 7 bases. This CDR3 has 14 amino acids. Trimming at V came to 5 bases and at J to 4 bases, leaving 4 bases not matched to a gene. Germline CDR1 reads MNHEY; CDR2 reads SVGAGI. As DNA, the CDR3 is TGTGCCAGCAGTAGGGACAGAGTTAATGAAAAACTGTTTTTT. This gives the protein CASSRDRVNEKLFF.

The V call is TRBV27, the J call TRBJ2-7, with D maybe TRBD1 (5 bases). CDR3 length: 13 amino acids. V lost 3 bases and J lost 4, with 10 bases in between. The V gene's germline CDR1 is MNHEY and CDR2 SMNVEV (reference sequence). The CDR3 region is CASSFAGLYEQYF. The CDR3 coding sequence is TGTGCCAGCAGTTTTGCAGGGCTTTACGAGCAGTACTTC.

The chain couples TRBV19 to TRBJ1-2; 10 bases are shared with TRBD1. The CDR3 sequence is 14 residues long. J lost 7 bases, V lost 7 bases, and 9 bases had no gene match. Germline V CDR1 and CDR2: LNHDA, SQIVND (reference sequence). CDR3 protein: CASTSRQGAGGYTF. CDR3 coding DNA: TGTGCCAGTACCTCAAGACAGGGGGCAGGTGGCTACACCTTC. The full variable domain, in which reference TRBV19 and TRBJ1-2 provide the parts outside the CDR3, is DGGITQSPKYLFRKEGQNVTLSCEQNLNHDAMYWYRQDPGQGLRLIYYSQIVNDFQKGDIAEGYSVSREKKESFPLTVTSAQKNPTAFYLCASTSRQGAGGYTFGSGTRLTVV.

The chain is built from TRBV7-2 and TRBJ1-6; D gene ambiguous. The V gene's germline CDR1 is SGHTA and CDR2 FQGNSA. Trimming removed 5 bases at V and 7 bases at J, with 6 bases between. This CDR3 has 12 residues. The CDR3 coding sequence is TGTGCCAGCAGCCCACGGAATTCACCCCTCCACTTT. Translating it yields CASSPRNSPLHF.

Ten or more counts support this clone. The chain joins TRBV28 to TRBJ2-2; D is perhaps TRBD2 (5 bases). The germline gives CDR1 MDHEN, CDR2 SYDVKM. Trimming left V 3 bases short and J 0 bases short, with 8 bases between. CDR3 length: 15 residues. The CDR3 reads CASSLSGANTGELFF. The CDR3 DNA sequence: TGTGCCAGCAGTTTGAGCGGAGCGAACACCGGGGAGCTGTTTTTT. Full variable domain (remainder filled in from reference TRBV28 and TRBJ2-2): DVKVTQSSRYLVKRTGEKVFLECVQDMDHENMFWYRQDPGLGLRLIYFSYDVKMKEKGDIPEGYSVSREKKERFSLILESASTNQTSMYLCASSLSGANTGELFFGEGSRLTVL.

This clone has only one observation. This chain connects TRBV30 to TRBJ1-4; D perhaps matches TRBD1 (5 bases). The CDR3 is 16 amino acids. CDR1 GTSNPN and CDR2 SVGIG come from the germline V gene (reference sequence). Trimming pared 6 bases from V and 0 bases from J, leaving 17 bases between. CDR3 in DNA: TGTGCCTGTCAGGGAGGGTTATATGCAACTAATGAAAAACTGTTTTTT. This translates into CACQGGLYATNEKLFF.

The chain combines TRBV5-1 with TRBJ2-7; tentative D call: TRBD1 (5 bases). This CDR3 comprises 15 residues. In germline, CDR1 is SGHRS, CDR2 YFSETQ. The ends were cut back, 4 bases at V and 3 bases at J, with 17 bases in the middle. The CDR3 nucleotides read TGCGCCAGCAGCAAAGACCAGGGTGGGTACTACGAGCAGTACTTC. It translates to CASSKDQGGYYEQYF.

The gene calls are TRBV28 and TRBJ1-4, with 7 positions matching TRBD1. In germline, CDR1 is MDHEN, CDR2 SYDVKM. This CDR3 is 15 amino acids long. V trimming: 6 bases; J trimming: 4 bases; junction bases outside the gene matches: 8. In nucleotides, the CDR3 is TGTGCCAGCAGCAAAAGAACAGGGGTTAATGAAAAACTGTTTTTT. Translated: CASSKRTGVNEKLFF. Full variable domain (rest looked up from reference TRBV28 and TRBJ1-4): DVKVTQSSRYLVKRTGEKVFLECVQDMDHENMFWYRQDPGLGLRLIYFSYDVKMKEKGDIPEGYSVSREKKERFSLILESASTNQTSMYLCASSKRTGVNEKLFFGSGTQLSVL.

This clone was seen a single time. This chain joins TRBV30 and TRBJ2-5; TRBD1 agrees at 9 bases. This CDR3 is 13 amino acids long. The germline CDR1 and CDR2 sequences are GTSNPN and SVGIG (reference sequence). V lost 3 bases to trimming and J lost 2 bases; unmatched junction nucleotides: 1. The CDR3 protein is CAWSGTGQETQYF. CDR3 bases: TGTGCCTGGAGCGGGACAGGGCAAGAGACCCAGTACTTC.

A few counts support this clone. V is TRBV30 and J is TRBJ1-2; D is uncertain. The CDR3 loop spans 15 amino acids. Germline lookup yields CDR1 GTSNPN and CDR2 SVGIG (reference sequence). V was clipped by 0 bases and J by 6 bases, with 17 bases between them. The CDR3 coding sequence is TGTGCCTGGAGTGTAATCTACAGCCGGATCCATGGCTACACCTTC. Translating gives CAWSVIYSRIHGYTF.

The chain employs TRBV2 and TRBJ1-5; 7 bases are a match to TRBD1. The V gene's germline CDR1 is SNHLY and CDR2 FYNNEI. This CDR3 has 13 residues. Unmatched junction bases numbered 3, after V lost 7 bases and J lost 3 bases. CDR3: CASTGQPNQPQHF. The CDR3, as DNA: TGTGCCAGCACGGGACAGCCCAATCAGCCCCAGCATTTT.

The rearrangement uses TRBV27 and TRBJ2-1; 7 bases map to TRBD1. V shed 5 bases, J shed 8 bases, and the junction held 12 bases outside the gene matches. Germline values: CDR1 MNHEY, CDR2 SMNVEV (reference sequence). The CDR3 runs 15 residues. DNA for the CDR3: TGTGCCAGCAGTCGGAGCATCGACAGGGCCCATGAGCAGTTCTTC. Translating it yields CASSRSIDRAHEQFF.

V usage is TRBV6-2 or TRBV6-3 and J usage is TRBJ2-7; TRBD2 aligns across 8 bases. Germline V gives CDR1 MNHEY, CDR2 SVGEGT. The ends lost 6 bases at V and 0 bases at J; junction bases unmatched: 10. The CDR3 is 16 amino acids. The CDR3: CASSSLLAGLSYEQYF. CDR3 nucleotide sequence: TGTGCCAGCAGCTCCCTGCTAGCGGGCCTCTCCTACGAGCAGTACTTC.

The J gene is TRBJ2-3, the V gene TRBV30; 13 bases are a match to TRBD2. Germline CDR1 and CDR2: GTSNPN and SVGIG (reference sequence). Unmatched junction bases numbered 5, after V lost 2 bases and J lost 3 bases. The CDR3 sequence is 16 residues long. In DNA, the CDR3 is TGTGCCTGGAGTATCGGACTAGCGGGGGCTACAGATACGCAGTATTTT. Its translation: CAWSIGLAGATDTQYF.

The gene calls are TRBV14 and TRBJ2-3; 10 positions match TRBD1. V lost 3 bases, J lost 5 bases, and 2 bases stayed unmatched. CDR1 and CDR2 from the germline V gene are SGHDN and FVKESK. There are 14 residues in the CDR3. The CDR3 spells CASSQGQGRDTQYF. The CDR3 DNA reads TGTGCCAGCAGCCAGGGACAGGGGAGAGATACGCAGTATTTT.

V usage is TRBV29-1 and J usage is TRBJ2-2; 7 bases are a match to TRBD2. Per the germline V gene, CDR1 is SQVTM and CDR2 is ANQGSEA. V lost 5 bases and J lost 2; bases outside the gene matches: 2. CDR3 length: 13 residues. CDR3 amino acids: CSVSGTNTGELFF. In nucleotides, the CDR3 is TGCAGCGTTAGCGGGACTAACACCGGGGAGCTGTTTTTT.

This sequence joins TRBV11-3 and TRBJ2-1, with TRBD2 identical over 15 bases. The V and J ends lost 1 base and 10 bases, in that order; junction bases with no gene match: 5. The CDR3 loop spans 16 amino acids. Germline lookup yields CDR1 SGHNT and CDR2 YENEEA. The CDR3 loop is CASSLGGLAGGGEQFF. The CDR3, as DNA: TGTGCCAGCAGCTTAGGGGGACTAGCGGGAGGAGGAGAGCAGTTCTTC.

The J gene is TRBJ1-4, the V gene TRBV12-3 or TRBV12-4, with TRBD1 identical over 7 bases. This CDR3 is built from 13 residues. Trimming took 8 bases from V and 7 from J; bases not matched to a gene: 7. The CDR3 DNA sequence: TGTGCCAGCGCCGGGACAGCTTTTGAAAAACTGTTTTTT. This gives the protein CASAGTAFEKLFF.

This chain joins TRBV19 and TRBJ1-1; 9 bases match TRBD1. This CDR3 contains 16 residues. The J segment lost 3 bases and the V segment lost 2 bases, leaving 7 bases of the junction unmatched. Per the germline V gene, CDR1 is LNHDA and CDR2 is SQIVND (reference sequence). The CDR3 region is CASSILTGGRYTEAFF. DNA for the CDR3: TGTGCCAGTAGTATACTGACAGGGGGACGGTACACTGAAGCTTTCTTT.

The chain carries TRBV28 and TRBJ1-5; 7 bases align to TRBD1. J was trimmed by 7 bases and V by 0 bases; bases with no gene match: 3. The CDR3 length is 14 residues. CDR1 and CDR2 from the germline V gene are MDHEN and SYDVKM. In DNA, the CDR3 is TGTGCCAGCAGTTTATGGGCAGGGGGGCAGCCCCAGCATTTT. This gives the protein CASSLWAGGQPQHF.

The V gene is TRBV15, the J gene TRBJ1-1; 9 nucleotides align to TRBD1. V lost 5 bases and J lost 4; bases outside the gene matches: 8. CDR3 size: 15 residues. Germline V gives CDR1 LNHNV, CDR2 YYDKDF (reference sequence). The CDR3 here is CATSQPGQGSTEAFF. CDR3 DNA sequence: TGTGCCACCAGCCAGCCCGGACAGGGGAGCACTGAAGCTTTCTTT.

The genes are TRBV6-5 and TRBJ1-5, with D perhaps matching TRBD1 (6 bases). Looked up from germline, CDR1 is MNHEY and CDR2 is SVGAGI. V was cut by 8 bases and J by 2 bases, with 13 bases left in between. The CDR3 totals 14 residues. The CDR3 protein is CASEVGGGNQPQHF. The CDR3 bases are TGTGCCAGCGAGGTAGGGGGTGGCAATCAGCCCCAGCATTTT.

The chain links TRBV27 to TRBJ1-5; TRBD1 might be the D (6 bases). The CDR3 consists of 13 residues. Germline V gene sequence: CDR1 MNHEY, CDR2 SMNVEV (reference sequence). Trimming took 6 bases from V and 2 from J, leaving 8 bases between them. The CDR3, as DNA: TGTGCCAGCAGCAGGGGAGGCAATCAGCCCCAGCATTTT. Protein sequence: CASSRGGNQPQHF.

This sequence joins TRBV6-1 and TRBJ1-5; D is possibly TRBD1 (5 bases). The V and J ends lost 3 bases and 9 bases respectively, with 9 bases between them. The CDR3 runs 12 residues. Germline V gives CDR1 MNHNS, CDR2 SASEGT. The CDR3 reads CASSEWGPPQHF. CDR3 bases: TGTGCCAGCAGTGAGTGGGGCCCGCCCCAGCATTTT.

CDR3 residues: CASSSSGTALDEQYF. The DNA of the CDR3 is TGTGCCAGCAGCTCATCCGGGACAGCCCTGGACGAGCAGTACTTC. This rearrangement joins TRBV7-8 to TRBJ2-7, with 7 bases fitting TRBD1. CDR1 and CDR2 from the germline V gene are SGHVS and FQNEAQ. The CDR3 length is 15 residues. V was clipped by 4 bases and J by 5 bases; unmatched bases: 11.

This chain joins TRBV9 and TRBJ2-2, with D perhaps TRBD2 (6 bases). CDR1 is SGDLS and CDR2 is YYNGEE in the germline V gene. Between the trimmed V and J ends, which lost 0 bases and 6 bases, there was a span of 12 bases. The CDR3 is made up of 15 amino acids. CDR3 nucleotides: TGTGCCAGCAGCGTAGGCCTAGGAGGGGCCGGGGAGCTGTTTTTT. It yields the protein CASSVGLGGAGELFF.